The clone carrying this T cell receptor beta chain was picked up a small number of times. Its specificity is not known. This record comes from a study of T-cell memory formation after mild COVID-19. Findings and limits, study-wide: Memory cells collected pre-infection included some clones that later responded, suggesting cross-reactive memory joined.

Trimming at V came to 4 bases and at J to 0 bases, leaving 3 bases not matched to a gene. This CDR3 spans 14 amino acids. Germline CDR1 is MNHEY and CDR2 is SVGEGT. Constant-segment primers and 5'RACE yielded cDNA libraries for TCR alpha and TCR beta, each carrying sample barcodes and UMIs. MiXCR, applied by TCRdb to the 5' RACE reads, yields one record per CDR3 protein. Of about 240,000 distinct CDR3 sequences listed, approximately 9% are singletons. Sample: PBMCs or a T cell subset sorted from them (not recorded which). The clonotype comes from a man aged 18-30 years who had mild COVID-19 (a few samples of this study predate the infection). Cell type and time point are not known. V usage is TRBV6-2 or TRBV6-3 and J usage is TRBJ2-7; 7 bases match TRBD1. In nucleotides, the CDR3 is TGTGCCAGCAGTTCGGGACAGTTCTCCTACGAGCAGTACTTC. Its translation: CASSSGQFSYEQYF.